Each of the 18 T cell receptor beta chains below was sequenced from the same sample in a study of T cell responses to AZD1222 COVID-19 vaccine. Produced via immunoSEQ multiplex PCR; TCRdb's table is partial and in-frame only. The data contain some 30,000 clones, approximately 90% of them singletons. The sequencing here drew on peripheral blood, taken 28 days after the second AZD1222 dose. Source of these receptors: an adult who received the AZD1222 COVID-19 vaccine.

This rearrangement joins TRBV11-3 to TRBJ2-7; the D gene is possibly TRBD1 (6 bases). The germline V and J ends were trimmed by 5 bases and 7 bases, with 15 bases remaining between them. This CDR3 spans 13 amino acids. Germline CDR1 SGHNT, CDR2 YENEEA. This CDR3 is CASSPNRVGEQYF. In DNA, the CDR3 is TGTGCCAGCAGCCCGAACAGGGTTGGGGAGCAGTACTTC. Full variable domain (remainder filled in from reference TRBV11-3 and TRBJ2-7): EAGVVQSPRYKIIEKKQPVAFWCNPISGHNTLYWYLQNLGQGPELLIRYENEEAVDDSQLPKDRFSAERLKGVDSTLKIQPAELGDSAVYLCASSPNRVGEQYFGPGTRLTVT.

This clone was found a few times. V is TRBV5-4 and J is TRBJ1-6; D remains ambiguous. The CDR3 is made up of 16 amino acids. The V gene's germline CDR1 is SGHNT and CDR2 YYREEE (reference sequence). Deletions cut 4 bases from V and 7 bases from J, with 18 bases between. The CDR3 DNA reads TGTGCCAGCAGCCAACAGTTAACGAACTTCAATTCACCCCTCCACTTT. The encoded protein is CASSQQLTNFNSPLHF.

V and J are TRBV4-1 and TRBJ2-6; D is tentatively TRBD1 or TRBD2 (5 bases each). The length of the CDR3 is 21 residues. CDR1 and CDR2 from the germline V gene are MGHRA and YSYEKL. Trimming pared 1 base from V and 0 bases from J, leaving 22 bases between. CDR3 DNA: TGCGCCAGCAGCCAAGTGGGGGAAAGAGATTCCTTTAACTCTGGGGCCAACGTCCTGACTTTC. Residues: CASSQVGERDSFNSGANVLTF.

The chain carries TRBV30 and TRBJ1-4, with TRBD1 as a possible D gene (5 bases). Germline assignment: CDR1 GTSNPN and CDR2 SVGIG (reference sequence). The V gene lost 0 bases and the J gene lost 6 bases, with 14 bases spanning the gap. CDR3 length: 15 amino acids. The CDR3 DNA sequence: TGTGCCTGGAGTGTCCCTCAGCAGGGTGATGAAAAACTGTTTTTT. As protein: CAWSVPQQGDEKLFF. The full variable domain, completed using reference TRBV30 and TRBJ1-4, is SQTIHQWPATLVQPVGSPLSLECTVEGTSNPNLYWYRQAAGRGLQLLFYSVGIGQISSEVPQNLSASRPQDRQFILSSKKLLLSDSGFYLCAWSVPQQGDEKLFFGSGTQLSVL.

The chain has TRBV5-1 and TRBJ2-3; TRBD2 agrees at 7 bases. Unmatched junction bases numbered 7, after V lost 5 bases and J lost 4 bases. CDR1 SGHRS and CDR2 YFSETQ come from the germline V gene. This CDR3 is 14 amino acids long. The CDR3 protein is CASSERGWADTQYF. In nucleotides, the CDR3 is TGCGCCAGCAGTGAGCGGGGTTGGGCAGATACGCAGTATTTT.

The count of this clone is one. Written as DNA, the CDR3 is TGTGCCACCAGCCCACCGGGGACGGGCCGAATGGCTTTCTTT. Translated, it gives CATSPPGTGRMAFF. This chain links TRBV15 with TRBJ1-1, with D possibly being TRBD1 (5 bases). Germline V CDR1 and CDR2: LNHNV, YYDKDF (reference sequence). The CDR3 totals 14 residues. V was clipped by 5 bases and J by 11 bases, with 21 bases between them.

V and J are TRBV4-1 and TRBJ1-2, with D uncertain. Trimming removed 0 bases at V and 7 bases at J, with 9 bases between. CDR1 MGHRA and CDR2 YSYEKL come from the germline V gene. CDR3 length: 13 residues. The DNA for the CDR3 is TGCGCCAGCAGCCAAGAGGAAGGTGCTGGCTACACCTTC. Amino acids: CASSQEEGAGYTF.

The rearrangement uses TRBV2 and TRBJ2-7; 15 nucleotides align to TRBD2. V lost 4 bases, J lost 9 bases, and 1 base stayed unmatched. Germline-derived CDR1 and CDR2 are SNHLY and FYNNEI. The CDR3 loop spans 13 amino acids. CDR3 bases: TGTGCCAGCAGTGGGACTAGCGGGAGGGGGCAGTACTTC. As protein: CASSGTSGRGQYF.

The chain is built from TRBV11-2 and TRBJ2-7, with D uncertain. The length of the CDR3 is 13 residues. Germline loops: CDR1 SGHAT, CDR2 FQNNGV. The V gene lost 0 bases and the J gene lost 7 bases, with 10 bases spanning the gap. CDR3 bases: TGTGCCAGCAGCTTAGAGCCCCTGAAAGAGCAGTACTTC. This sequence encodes CASSLEPLKEQYF.

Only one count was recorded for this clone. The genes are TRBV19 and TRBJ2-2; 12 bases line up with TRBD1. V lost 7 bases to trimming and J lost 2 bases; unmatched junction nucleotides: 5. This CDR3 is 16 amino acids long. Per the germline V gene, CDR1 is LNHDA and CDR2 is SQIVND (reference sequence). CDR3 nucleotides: TGTGCCAGTAAACGGGGACAGGGGGCAAACACCGGGGAGCTGTTTTTT. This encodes CASKRGQGANTGELFF.

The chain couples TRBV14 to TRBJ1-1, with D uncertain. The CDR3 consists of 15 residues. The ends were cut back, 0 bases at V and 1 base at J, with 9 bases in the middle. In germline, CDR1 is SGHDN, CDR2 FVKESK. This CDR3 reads CASSQDTLPNTEAFF. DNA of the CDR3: TGTGCCAGCAGCCAAGATACCCTCCCGAACACTGAAGCTTTCTTT. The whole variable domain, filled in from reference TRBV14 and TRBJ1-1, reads EAGVTQFPSHSVIEKGQTVTLRCDPISGHDNLYWYRRVMGKEIKFLLHFVKESKQDESGMPNNRFLAERTGGTYSTLKVQPAELEDSGVYFCASSQDTLPNTEAFFGQGTRLTVV.

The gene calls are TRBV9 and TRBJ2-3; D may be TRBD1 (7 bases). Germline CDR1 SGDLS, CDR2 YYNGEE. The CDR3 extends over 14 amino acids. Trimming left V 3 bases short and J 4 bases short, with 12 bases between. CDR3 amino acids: CASSAGGGPDTQYF. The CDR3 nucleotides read TGTGCCAGCAGCGCCGGAGGGGGCCCAGATACGCAGTATTTT.

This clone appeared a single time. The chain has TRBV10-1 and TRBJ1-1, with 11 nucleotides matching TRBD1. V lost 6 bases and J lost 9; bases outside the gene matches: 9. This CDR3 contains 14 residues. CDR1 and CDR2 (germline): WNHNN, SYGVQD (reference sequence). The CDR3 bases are TGCGCCAGCAGCCAAGGGGGGGACAGGGGGAAAGCTTTCTTT. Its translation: CASSQGGDRGKAFF.

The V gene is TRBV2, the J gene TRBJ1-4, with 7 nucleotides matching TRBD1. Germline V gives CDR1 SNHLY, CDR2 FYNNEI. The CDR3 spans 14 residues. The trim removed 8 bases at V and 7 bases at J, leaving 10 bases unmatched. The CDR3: CASARQGKGEKLFF. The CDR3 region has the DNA TGTGCCAGCGCGAGACAGGGTAAAGGTGAAAAACTGTTTTTT.

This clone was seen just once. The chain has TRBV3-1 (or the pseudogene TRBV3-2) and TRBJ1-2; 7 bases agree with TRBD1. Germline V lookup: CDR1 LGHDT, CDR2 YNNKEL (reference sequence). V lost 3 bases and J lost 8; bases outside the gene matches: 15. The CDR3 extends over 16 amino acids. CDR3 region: CASSHMSTGTVAGYTF. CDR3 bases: TGTGCCAGCAGCCATATGAGCACCGGGACAGTCGCCGGCTACACCTTC.

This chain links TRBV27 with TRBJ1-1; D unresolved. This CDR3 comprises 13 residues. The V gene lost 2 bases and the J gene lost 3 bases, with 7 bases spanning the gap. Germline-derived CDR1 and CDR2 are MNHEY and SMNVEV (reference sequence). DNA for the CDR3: TGTGCCAGCAGTTTAAGGCCAGACACTGAAGCTTTCTTT. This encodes CASSLRPDTEAFF.

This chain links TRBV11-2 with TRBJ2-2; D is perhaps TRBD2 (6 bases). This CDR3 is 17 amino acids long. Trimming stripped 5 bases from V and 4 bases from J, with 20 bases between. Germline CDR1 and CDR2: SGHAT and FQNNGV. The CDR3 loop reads CASSPRLRGASTGELFF. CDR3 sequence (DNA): TGTGCCAGCAGCCCGAGACTACGCGGGGCATCCACCGGGGAGCTGTTTTTT.

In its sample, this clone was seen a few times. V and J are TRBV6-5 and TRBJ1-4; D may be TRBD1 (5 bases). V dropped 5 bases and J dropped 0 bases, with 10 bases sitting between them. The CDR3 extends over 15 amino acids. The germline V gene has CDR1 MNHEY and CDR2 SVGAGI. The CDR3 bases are TGTGCCAGCAGTCGAACAGGATCAACTAATGAAAAACTGTTTTTT. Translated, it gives CASSRTGSTNEKLFF.